The subject of this entry is one T cell receptor beta chain. Its matching antigen is unknown. The source of the sample is a study of graft-versus-host responses after intestinal transplantation. The study's findings and limits: GvH clonotypes were identified within recipient marrow, with a subset emerging first in ileum or blood. Where graft-donor T cell macrochimerism was present, patients had high graft-versus-host to host-versus-graft clonal ratios in allografts.

Libraries were prepared by immunoSEQ multiplex PCR; TCRdb keeps only in-frame clonotypes and omits some of them. The sample contains about 45,000 clones, roughly 91% of which appear only once. Trimming took off 4 bases at V and 2 bases at J, with 19 bases between the two ends. The CDR3 extends over 17 amino acids. Germline loops: CDR1 SGHDN, CDR2 FVKESK. Sequenced material: PBMCs, taken 524 days after transplant. The gene calls are TRBV14 and TRBJ2-3, with D possibly TRBD1 on 5 matching bases. The origin of this receptor is a human patient who received an intestinal transplant, so some T cells may come from the graft donor. In DNA, the CDR3 is TGTGCCAGCAGCCCCAATCAGGGATGGGTGGACACAGATACGCAGTATTTT. Encoded protein: CASSPNQGWVDTDTQYF.